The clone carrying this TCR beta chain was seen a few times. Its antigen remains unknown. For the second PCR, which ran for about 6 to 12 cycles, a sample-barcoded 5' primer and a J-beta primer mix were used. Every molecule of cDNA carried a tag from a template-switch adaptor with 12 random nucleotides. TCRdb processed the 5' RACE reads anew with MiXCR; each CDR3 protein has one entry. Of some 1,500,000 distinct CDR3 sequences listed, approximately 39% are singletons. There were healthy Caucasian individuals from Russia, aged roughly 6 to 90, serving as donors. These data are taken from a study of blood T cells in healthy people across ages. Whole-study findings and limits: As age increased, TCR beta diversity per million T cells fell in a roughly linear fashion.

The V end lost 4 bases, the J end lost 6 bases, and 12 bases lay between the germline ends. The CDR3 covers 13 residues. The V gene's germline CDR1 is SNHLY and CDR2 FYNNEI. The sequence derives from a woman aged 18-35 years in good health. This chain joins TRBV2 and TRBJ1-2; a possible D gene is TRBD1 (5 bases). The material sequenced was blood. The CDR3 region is CASSGDRGNGYTF. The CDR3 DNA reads TGTGCCAGCAGTGGGGATCGGGGGAATGGCTACACCTTC.